A single TCR beta chain is shown here with its context. Its specificity is unknown. The beta constant-region primer was an equimolar mix of two oligonucleotides covering TRBC1 and TRBC2. TCRdb re-called the UMI-ligation and nested PCR reads through MiXCR, storing one row per CDR3 protein. Seen here are approximately 82,000 distinct CDR3 sequences, 6% to 7.5% observed once, and the top ten hold more than 1.5%. The data were obtained in a study of naive and memory T cell subsets. This CDR3 has 16 residues. Germline V gene data show CDR1 as MNHEY and CDR2 as SMNVEV (reference sequence). Trimming took 5 bases from V and 4 from J, leaving 17 bases between them. Study-level results: A clonotype means one alpha or beta sequence, not an alpha/beta pair. Naive and memory subsets had different power law exponents for TCR abundance.

This TCR was sampled from a human donor in good health. This chain joins TRBV27 and TRBJ2-2, with a tentative D call TRBD1 (5 bases). Material: central memory CD4+ T cells from blood. Here the CDR3 reads CASSPHTGGATGELFF. CDR3 nucleotides: TGTGCCAGCAGTCCTCATACGGGTGGGGCCACCGGGGAGCTGTTTTTT.